This T cell receptor beta chain was sequenced in a study of blood T cells in healthy people across ages. Regarding this clonotype: The antigen is not known.

Notes on the study in general: Diversity was estimated from one million T cells, and these estimates were considered underestimates. Naive CD4+ cells and diversity were both higher in long-lived donors than in aged donors.

Through a sample-barcoded 5' primer and a J-beta primer mix, a second PCR was run for roughly 6 to 12 cycles. There were at least 3 million CDR3-containing paired-end reads obtained from each sample. TCRdb used MiXCR to reprocess the 5' RACE reads, holding one entry per CDR3 protein. The sample comprises some 700,000 distinct CDR3 sequences, about 24% of which are singletons, and around 21% rests with the top ten. Investigators took 8 to 10 milliliters of peripheral blood from every donor. Material: blood. The clonotype originates from a man between 65 and 85 years old in good health.

The CDR3 here is CATSRSGDTQYF. As DNA, the CDR3 is TGTGCCACCAGTCGCTCGGGTGATACGCAGTATTTT. V gene TRBV24-1 combines with J gene TRBJ2-3; D ambiguous. This CDR3 region has 12 residues. V was trimmed by 6 bases and J by 6 bases, leaving 9 bases between them. CDR1 KGHDR and CDR2 SFDVKD come from the germline V gene.